A single sample is the source of the 22 T cell receptor beta chains below, sequenced in a study of T cells in Graves' hyperthyroidism and ophthalmopathy. Amplification of TCR beta CDR3 regions was performed using RNA transcripts as template. TCR CDR3 regions were first amplified by RT-PCR with HTBI primers. TCRdb re-analysed the multiplex PCR reads in MiXCR, keeping a single row per CDR3 protein. The table includes roughly 570,000 distinct CDR3 sequences, around 42% detected once. Sequencing used peripheral blood or thyroid tissue (not recorded which). Receptors originate from an adult woman with Graves' disease, either hyperthyroidism or ophthalmopathy (not recorded which).

This clonotype was recorded many times. This chain uses TRBV5-4 with TRBJ2-2; TRBD2 agrees at 10 bases. Trimming took 4 bases from V and 5 from J; bases not matched to a gene: 5. This CDR3 has 15 residues. CDR1 is SGHNT and CDR2 is YYREEE in the germline V gene (reference sequence). CDR3 coding DNA: TGTGCCAGCAGCATGGGACTAGCGCTAACCGGGGAGCTGTTTTTT. It translates to CASSMGLALTGELFF.

This clonotype appeared many times. A read error may explain this, as a much larger clone is one base away. The V gene is TRBV6-1, the J gene TRBJ1-3, with D hard to call. Trimming stripped 3 bases from V and 0 bases from J, with 6 bases between. This CDR3 has 14 residues. Germline V gives CDR1 MNHNS, CDR2 SASEGT. The chain's CDR3 is CASSEEGSGNTIYF. CDR3 DNA: TGTGCCAGCAGTGAGGAGGGCTCTGGAAACACCATATATTTT.

The table lists this clonotype with many counts. This sequence joins TRBV2 and TRBJ1-1, with a tentative D call TRBD1 (6 bases). CDR1 SNHLY and CDR2 FYNNEI come from the germline V gene. The CDR3 consists of 14 residues. The ends were cut back, 3 bases at V and 1 base at J, with 9 bases in the middle. Written as DNA, the CDR3 is TGTGCCAGCAGTGATAAGACAGGGAACACTGAAGCTTTCTTT. Its protein is CASSDKTGNTEAFF. The entire variable domain, with the rest obtained from reference TRBV2 and TRBJ1-1, is as follows: EPEVTQTPSHQVTQMGQEVILRCVPISNHLYFYWYRQILGQKVEFLVSFYNNEISEKSEIFDDQFSVERPDGSNFTLKIRSTKLEDSAMYFCASSDKTGNTEAFFGQGTRLTVV.

The chain employs TRBV6-6 and TRBJ1-3; D is unresolved. This CDR3 has 12 amino acids. Trimming took off 8 bases at V and 1 base at J, with 6 bases between the two ends. Germline CDR1 MNHNY, CDR2 SVGAGI (reference sequence). DNA for the CDR3: TGTGCCAGCGGTGTGTCTGGAAACACCATATATTTT. Residues: CASGVSGNTIYF.

This clonotype was seen repeatedly, ten times or more. The chain combines TRBV5-1 with TRBJ1-4; tentatively, D is TRBD1 (5 bases). V was cut by 3 bases and J by 14 bases, with 17 bases left in between. There are 13 residues in the CDR3. Germline CDR1 and CDR2: SGHRS and YFSETQ. Written as DNA, the CDR3 is TGCGCCAGCAGCTGGACGGGGACTTCTAATCTGTTTTTT. Amino acids: CASSWTGTSNLFF.

Ten or more counts support this clonotype. The chain joins TRBV6-1 to TRBJ1-5, with a weak D call TRBD1 (5 bases). Germline CDR1 MNHNS, CDR2 SASEGT. The CDR3 has 15 amino acids. V was cut by 5 bases and J by 4 bases, with 15 bases left in between. The CDR3 DNA reads as TGTGCCAGCAGTACGGCGCCAGAGGGGAATCAGCCCCAGCATTTT. As protein: CASSTAPEGNQPQHF.

This clonotype was recorded at least ten times. The chain couples TRBV10-3 to TRBJ2-7, with a weak D call TRBD2 (5 bases). The germline V gene encodes CDR1 ENHRY and CDR2 SYGVKD. The CDR3 consists of 14 residues. The ends were cut back, 2 bases at V and 2 bases at J, with 10 bases in the middle. CDR3 protein: CAISEGGFTYEQYF. The CDR3 nucleotides read TGTGCCATCAGTGAGGGCGGGTTCACCTACGAGCAGTACTTC.

V and J are TRBV28 and TRBJ2-7; unclear D gene. Trimming pared 3 bases from V and 5 bases from J, leaving 11 bases between. CDR3 size: 13 residues. Germline CDR1 is MDHEN and CDR2 is SYDVKM. The CDR3 loop reads CASSFDLGHEQYF. In nucleotides, the CDR3 is TGTGCCAGCAGTTTTGACTTGGGTCACGAGCAGTACTTC.

This clonotype was observed a few times. The chain couples TRBV7-2 to TRBJ1-1; 9 bases agree with TRBD1. The CDR3 covers 15 residues. Trimming cost V 5 bases and J 5 bases; bases outside gene matches: 9. Per germline, CDR1 SGHTA and CDR2 FQGNSA. The CDR3, as DNA: TGTGCCAGCAGCCCTCACAGGGGGCCAAAGACTGAAGCTTTCTTT. Translated, it gives CASSPHRGPKTEAFF.

The chain carries TRBV19 and TRBJ1-4, with TRBD1 matching over 7 bases. With 9 bases clipped from V and 5 bases from J, the junction kept 12 bases outside the gene matches. This CDR3 is built from 15 residues. Germline values: CDR1 LNHDA, CDR2 SQIVND (reference sequence). The DNA for the CDR3 is TGTGCCAGCAGCTTAGCCGGGACAGAGAATGAAAAACTGTTTTTT. It yields the protein CASSLAGTENEKLFF.

The J gene is TRBJ2-5, the V gene TRBV29-1; TRBD2 matches 13 bases. The J call may not be correct, given that the DNA end is closer to TRBJ2-4. The CDR3 spans 13 residues. Germline V CDR1 and CDR2: SQVTM, ANQGSEA. The CDR3: CSVGTSGIGIQYF. The CDR3 DNA reads TGCAGCGTCGGGACTAGCGGGATTGGCATTCAGTACTTC.

This clonotype has just one count. A much larger clone is a single base away; this may be a read error. The CDR3 DNA sequence: TGTGCCATCAGTTACTCTCTGGATCAGCCCCAGCATTTT. As protein: CAISYSLDQPQHF. The genes are TRBV6-5 and TRBJ1-5; no clear D gene. This CDR3 has 13 amino acids. Looked up from germline, CDR1 is MNHEY and CDR2 is SVGAGI.

This clonotype occurred a few times. The chain joins TRBV18 to TRBJ1-4; TRBD1 agrees at 7 bases. From germline, CDR1 is KGHSH and CDR2 LQKENI. V shed 5 bases, J shed 10 bases, and the junction held 7 bases outside the gene matches. The CDR3 contains 13 residues. The CDR3 bases are TGTGCCAGCTCATCCGACAGGGAAGGAAAACTGTTTTTT. Protein product: CASSSDREGKLFF.

The sample holds a few counts of this clonotype. This chain connects TRBV2 to TRBJ2-3; no reliable D call. This CDR3 has 12 amino acids. The ends were cut back, 6 bases at V and 6 bases at J, with 10 bases in the middle. Germline-derived CDR1 and CDR2 are SNHLY and FYNNEI. The CDR3 spells CASSAELDTQYF. CDR3 nucleotide sequence: TGTGCCAGCAGCGCCGAATTGGATACGCAGTATTTT.

This chain uses TRBV20-1 with TRBJ1-6; 8 bases are a match to TRBD1. From germline, CDR1 is DFQATT and CDR2 SNEGSKA (reference sequence). This CDR3 has 10 amino acids. The CDR3 sequence is CRSDRVLLHF. The CDR3 DNA follows: TGCCGATCGGACAGGGTCCTCCTCCACTTT.

The chain carries TRBV20-1 and TRBJ1-6, with D possibly TRBD1 on 5 matching bases. This CDR3 is 15 amino acids long. CDR1 and CDR2 (germline): DFQATT, SNEGSKA (reference sequence). The germline V and J ends were trimmed by 1 base and 9 bases, with 16 bases remaining between them. In nucleotides, the CDR3 is TGCAGTGCTAGAGGAAGGGACGGACCTTCTTCACCCCTCCACTTT. Translating gives CSARGRDGPSSPLHF.

V gene TRBV6-2 or TRBV6-3 combines with J gene TRBJ1-1, with 9 bases identical to TRBD1. The junction had 7 bases not matched to a gene; V was cut back by 4 bases and J by 1 base. The CDR3 has 16 residues. From germline, CDR1 is MNHEY and CDR2 SVGEGT. The CDR3 DNA follows: TGTGCCAGCAGTTGGTGGACAGGGGAAGGGAACACTGAAGCTTTCTTT. It is translated as CASSWWTGEGNTEAFF.

The chain has TRBV6-6 and TRBJ2-7, with D perhaps TRBD1 or TRBD2 (6 bases each). CDR1 and CDR2 from the germline V gene are MNHNY and SVGAGI (reference sequence). The CDR3 is 18 amino acids. Trimming shortened V by 4 bases and J by 5 bases, and 27 bases separated the two germline ends. CDR3 protein: CASSSLGGRNTKPDEQYF. The CDR3 region has the DNA TGTGCCAGCAGTTCCCTCGGGGGCCGGAATACCAAACCGGACGAGCAGTACTTC.

This clonotype was counted a few times. This chain connects TRBV3-1 to TRBJ2-7; D possibly corresponds to TRBD1 (5 bases). In germline, CDR1 is LGHDT, CDR2 YNNKEL (reference sequence). The CDR3 is 13 residues long. Trimming removed 2 bases at V and 3 bases at J, with 8 bases between. The CDR3 is CASSQQGIYEQYF. Written as DNA, the CDR3 is TGTGCCAGCAGCCAACAGGGTATCTACGAGCAGTACTTC.

This clonotype was counted ten times or more. The chain couples TRBV19 to TRBJ1-1; no firm D call. CDR3 length: 18 amino acids. Per germline, CDR1 LNHDA and CDR2 SQIVND (reference sequence). V shed 1 base and J shed 3 bases, with 21 bases lying between them. This chain's CDR3 is CASSIVASAARGDTEAFF. For the CDR3, the DNA is TGTGCCAGTAGTATAGTGGCCAGCGCCGCTCGTGGGGACACTGAAGCTTTCTTT.

The gene calls are TRBV27 and TRBJ2-5; 7 nucleotides align to TRBD2. V shed 0 bases and J 5 bases; nucleotides not matched to a gene: 15. The CDR3 extends over 18 amino acids. The germline gives CDR1 MNHEY, CDR2 SMNVEV (reference sequence). CDR3 nucleotide sequence: TGTGCCAGCAGTTTATCCGCAGCTAGACCCAGGGAGGGGGAGACCCAGTACTTC. Its translation: CASSLSAARPREGETQYF.

The chain has TRBV7-2 and TRBJ2-7, with 7 bases that match TRBD1. This CDR3 has 14 residues. CDR1 and CDR2 (germline): SGHTA, FQGNSA. After removal of 5 bases from V and 3 bases from J, the junction contained 7 bases not matched to a gene. CDR3 nucleotides: TGTGCCAGCAGCCGGAACGGGGACAGCTACGAGCAGTACTTC. It yields the protein CASSRNGDSYEQYF.